This T cell receptor (beta chain) comes out of a study of persistence of HIV-infected CD4 T cells. In regard to this clone: Antigen unknown.

V dropped 1 base and J dropped 0 bases, with 7 bases sitting between them. Looked up from germline, CDR1 is SGHTA and CDR2 is FQGNSA. The CDR3 loop spans 15 amino acids. The stimulus was lysate of CMV-infected fibroblasts, approximately 9.6 ug/mL. Sorted nonresponding memory CD4+ T cells were CD40L-negative, CD69-negative, CD45RO-high. Before stimulation, PBMCs underwent CD8+ T cell depletion. Sequencing used immunoSEQ version 4 in survey mode. The table came from immunoSEQ multiplex PCR; TCRdb's copy has only in-frame clones and leaves some out. The sample contains about 33,000 clones, 80% to 90% of which appear only once.

Specimen: CD4+ T cells sorted from PBMCs after approximately 18-hour stimulation, collected from a patient who received antiretroviral therapy. The rearrangement links TRBV7-2 to TRBJ1-5; D remains ambiguous. This receptor was identified in an adult man with HIV who was CMV-seropositive. This CDR3 reads CASSLVEDSNQPQHF. DNA of the CDR3: TGTGCCAGCAGCTTAGTAGAGGATAGCAATCAGCCCCAGCATTTT.